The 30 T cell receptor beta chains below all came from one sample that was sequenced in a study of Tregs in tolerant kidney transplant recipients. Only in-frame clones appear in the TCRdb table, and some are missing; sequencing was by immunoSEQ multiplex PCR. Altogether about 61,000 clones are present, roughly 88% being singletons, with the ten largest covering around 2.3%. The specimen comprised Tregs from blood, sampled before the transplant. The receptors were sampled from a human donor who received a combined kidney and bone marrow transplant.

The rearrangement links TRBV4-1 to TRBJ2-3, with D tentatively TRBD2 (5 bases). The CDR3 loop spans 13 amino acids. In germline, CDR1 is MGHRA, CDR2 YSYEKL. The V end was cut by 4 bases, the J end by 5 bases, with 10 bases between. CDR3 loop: CASSLFRGDTQYF. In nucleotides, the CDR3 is TGCGCCAGCAGCCTGTTTCGGGGAGATACGCAGTATTTT.

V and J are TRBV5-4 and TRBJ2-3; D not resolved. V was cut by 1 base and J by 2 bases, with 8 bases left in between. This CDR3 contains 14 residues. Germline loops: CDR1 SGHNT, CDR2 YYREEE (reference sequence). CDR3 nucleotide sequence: TGTGCCAGCAGCTTGTCGCGATTCACAGATACGCAGTATTTT. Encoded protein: CASSLSRFTDTQYF.

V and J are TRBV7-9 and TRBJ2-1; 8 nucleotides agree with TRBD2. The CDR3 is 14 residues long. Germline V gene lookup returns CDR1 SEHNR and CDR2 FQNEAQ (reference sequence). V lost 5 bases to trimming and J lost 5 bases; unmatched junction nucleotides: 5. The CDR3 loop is CASSLSGTHNEQFF. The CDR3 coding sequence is TGTGCCAGCAGCCTTAGCGGGACACACAATGAGCAGTTCTTC.

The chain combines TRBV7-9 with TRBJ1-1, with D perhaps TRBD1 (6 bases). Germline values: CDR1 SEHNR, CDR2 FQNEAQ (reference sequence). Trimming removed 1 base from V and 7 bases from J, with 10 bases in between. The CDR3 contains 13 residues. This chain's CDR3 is CASSLVQGIEAFF. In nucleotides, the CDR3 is TGTGCCAGCAGCTTAGTACAGGGAATTGAAGCTTTCTTT. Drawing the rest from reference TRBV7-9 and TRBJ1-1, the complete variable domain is DTGVSQNPRHKITKRGQNVTFRCDPISEHNRLYWYRQTLGQGPEFLTYFQNEAQLEKSRLLSDRFSAERPKGSFSTLEIQRTEQGDSAMYLCASSLVQGIEAFFGQGTRLTVV.

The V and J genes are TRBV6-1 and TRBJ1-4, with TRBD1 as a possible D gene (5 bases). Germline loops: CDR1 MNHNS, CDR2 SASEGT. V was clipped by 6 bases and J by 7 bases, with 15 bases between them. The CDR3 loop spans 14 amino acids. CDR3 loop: CASSQGRFGEKLFF. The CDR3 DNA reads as TGTGCCAGCAGCCAGGGCCGTTTCGGTGAAAAACTGTTTTTT.

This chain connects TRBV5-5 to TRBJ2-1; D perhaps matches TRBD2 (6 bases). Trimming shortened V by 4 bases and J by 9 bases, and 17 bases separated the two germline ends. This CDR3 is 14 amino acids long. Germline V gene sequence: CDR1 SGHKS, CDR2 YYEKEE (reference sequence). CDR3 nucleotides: TGTGCCAGCAGCGGCGGGACGGCGGGGCGTGAGCAGTTCTTC. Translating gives CASSGGTAGREQFF.

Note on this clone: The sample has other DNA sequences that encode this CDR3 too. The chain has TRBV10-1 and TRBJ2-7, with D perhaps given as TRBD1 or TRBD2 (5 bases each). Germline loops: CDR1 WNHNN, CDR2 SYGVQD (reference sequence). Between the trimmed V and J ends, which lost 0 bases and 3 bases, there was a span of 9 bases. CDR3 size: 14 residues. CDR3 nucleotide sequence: TGCGCCAGCAGTGAGTCACAGAGGGGCTACGAGCAGTACTTC. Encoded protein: CASSESQRGYEQYF.

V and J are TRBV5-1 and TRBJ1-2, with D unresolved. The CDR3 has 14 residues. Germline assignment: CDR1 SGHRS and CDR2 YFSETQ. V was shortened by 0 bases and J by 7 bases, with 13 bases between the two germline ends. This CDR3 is CASSLEGPMGGYTF. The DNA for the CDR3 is TGCGCCAGCAGCTTGGAGGGCCCTATGGGTGGCTACACCTTC.

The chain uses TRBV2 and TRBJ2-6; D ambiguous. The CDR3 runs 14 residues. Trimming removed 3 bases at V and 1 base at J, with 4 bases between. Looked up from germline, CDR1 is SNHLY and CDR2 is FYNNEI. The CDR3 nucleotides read TGTGCCAGCAGTGAGAGGTCTGGGGCCAACGTCCTGACTTTC. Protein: CASSERSGANVLTF.

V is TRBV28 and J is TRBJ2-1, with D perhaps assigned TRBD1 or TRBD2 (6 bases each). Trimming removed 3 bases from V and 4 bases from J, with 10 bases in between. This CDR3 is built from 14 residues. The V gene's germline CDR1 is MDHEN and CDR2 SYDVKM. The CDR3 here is CASSFTGRYNEQFF. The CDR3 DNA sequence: TGTGCCAGCAGTTTCACAGGGAGGTACAATGAGCAGTTCTTC.

CDR3 DNA sequence: TGCGCCAGCAGCCCCCGGACAGGGGGCTCTGGAAACACCATATATTTT. This encodes CASSPRTGGSGNTIYF. The genes are TRBV5-1 and TRBJ1-3; 10 bases are a match to TRBD1. The CDR3 runs 16 residues. The junction had 4 bases not matched to a gene; V was cut back by 4 bases and J by 0 bases. Germline CDR1 and CDR2: SGHRS and YFSETQ.

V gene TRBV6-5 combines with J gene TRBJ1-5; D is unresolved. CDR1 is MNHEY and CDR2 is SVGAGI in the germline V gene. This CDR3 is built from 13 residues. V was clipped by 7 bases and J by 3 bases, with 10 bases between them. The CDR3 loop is CASKKGYNQPQHF. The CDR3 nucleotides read TGTGCCAGCAAAAAAGGGTACAATCAGCCCCAGCATTTT.

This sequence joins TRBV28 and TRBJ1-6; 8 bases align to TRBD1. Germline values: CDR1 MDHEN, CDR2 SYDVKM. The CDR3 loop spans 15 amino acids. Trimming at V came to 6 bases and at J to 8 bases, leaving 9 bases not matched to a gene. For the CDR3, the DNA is TGTGCCAGCAGGTTCAGGGGGCGCATGGATTCACCCCTCCACTTT. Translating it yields CASRFRGRMDSPLHF.

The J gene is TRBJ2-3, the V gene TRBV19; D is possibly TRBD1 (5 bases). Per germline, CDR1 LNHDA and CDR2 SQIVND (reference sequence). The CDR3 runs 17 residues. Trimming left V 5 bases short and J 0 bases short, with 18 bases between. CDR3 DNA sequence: TGTGCCAGTAGTTTCCTCCATATAGGGGTTAGCACAGATACGCAGTATTTT. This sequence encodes CASSFLHIGVSTDTQYF.

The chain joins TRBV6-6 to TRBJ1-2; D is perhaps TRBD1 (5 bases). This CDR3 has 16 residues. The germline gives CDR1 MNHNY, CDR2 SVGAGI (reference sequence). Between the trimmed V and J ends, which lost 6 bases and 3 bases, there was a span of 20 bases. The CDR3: CASSNRRVFMDYGYTF. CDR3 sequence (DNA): TGTGCCAGCAGCAACCGCAGGGTATTCATGGACTATGGCTACACCTTC.

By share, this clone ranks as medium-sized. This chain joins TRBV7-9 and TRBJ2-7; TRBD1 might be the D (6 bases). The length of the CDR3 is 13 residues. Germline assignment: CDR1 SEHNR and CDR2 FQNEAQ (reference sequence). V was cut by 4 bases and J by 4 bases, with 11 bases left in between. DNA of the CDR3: TGTGCCAGCAGCTCAGGACAGTATTACGAGCAGTACTTC. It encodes CASSSGQYYEQYF.

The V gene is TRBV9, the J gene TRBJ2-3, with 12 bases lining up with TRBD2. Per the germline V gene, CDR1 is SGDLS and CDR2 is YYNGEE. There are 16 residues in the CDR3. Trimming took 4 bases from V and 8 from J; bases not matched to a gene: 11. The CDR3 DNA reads TGTGCCAGCAGCACTGAACTAGCGGGAGGATTGGGTACGCAGTATTTT. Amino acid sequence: CASSTELAGGLGTQYF.

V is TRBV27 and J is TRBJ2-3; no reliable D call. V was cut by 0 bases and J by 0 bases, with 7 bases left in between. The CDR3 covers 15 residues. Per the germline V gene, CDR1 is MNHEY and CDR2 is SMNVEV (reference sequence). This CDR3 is CASSLSSLSTDTQYF. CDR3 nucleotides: TGTGCCAGCAGTTTATCGTCCTTAAGCACAGATACGCAGTATTTT.

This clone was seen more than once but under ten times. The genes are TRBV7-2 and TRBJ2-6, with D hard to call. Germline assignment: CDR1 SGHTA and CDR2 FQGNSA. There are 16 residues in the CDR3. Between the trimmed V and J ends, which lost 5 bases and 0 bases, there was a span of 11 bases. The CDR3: CASSLRRFSGANVLTF. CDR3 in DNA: TGTGCCAGCAGCCTACGACGCTTCTCTGGGGCCAACGTCCTGACTTTC.

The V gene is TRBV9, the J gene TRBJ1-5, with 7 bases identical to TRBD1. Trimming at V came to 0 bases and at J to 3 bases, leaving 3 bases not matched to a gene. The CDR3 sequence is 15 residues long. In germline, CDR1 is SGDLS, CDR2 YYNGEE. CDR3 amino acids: CASSVGQGNNQPQHF. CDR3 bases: TGTGCCAGCAGCGTAGGACAGGGTAACAATCAGCCCCAGCATTTT.

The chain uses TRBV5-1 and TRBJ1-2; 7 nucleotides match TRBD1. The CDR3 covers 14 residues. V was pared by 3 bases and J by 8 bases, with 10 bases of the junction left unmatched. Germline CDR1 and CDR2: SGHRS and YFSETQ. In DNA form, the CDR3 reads TGCGCCAGCAGCTCCGCCCAGGGGGATTCAGGCTACACCTTC. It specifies CASSSAQGDSGYTF.

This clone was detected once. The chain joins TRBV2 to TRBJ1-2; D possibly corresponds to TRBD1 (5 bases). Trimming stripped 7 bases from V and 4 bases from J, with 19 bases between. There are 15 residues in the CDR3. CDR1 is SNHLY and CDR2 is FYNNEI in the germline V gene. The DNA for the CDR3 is TGTGCCAGCACCCCGGGGGGAGGGCTTGGCTATGGCTACACCTTC. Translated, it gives CASTPGGGLGYGYTF. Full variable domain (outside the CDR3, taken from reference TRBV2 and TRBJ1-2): EPEVTQTPSHQVTQMGQEVILRCVPISNHLYFYWYRQILGQKVEFLVSFYNNEISEKSEIFDDQFSVERPDGSNFTLKIRSTKLEDSAMYFCASTPGGGLGYGYTFGSGTRLTVV.

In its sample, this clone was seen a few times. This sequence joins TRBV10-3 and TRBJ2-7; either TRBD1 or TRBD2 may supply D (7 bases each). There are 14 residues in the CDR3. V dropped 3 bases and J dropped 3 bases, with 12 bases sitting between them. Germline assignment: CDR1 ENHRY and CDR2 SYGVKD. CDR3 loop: CAISDTGEGYEQYF. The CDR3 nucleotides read TGTGCCATCAGTGACACAGGGGAGGGCTACGAGCAGTACTTC.

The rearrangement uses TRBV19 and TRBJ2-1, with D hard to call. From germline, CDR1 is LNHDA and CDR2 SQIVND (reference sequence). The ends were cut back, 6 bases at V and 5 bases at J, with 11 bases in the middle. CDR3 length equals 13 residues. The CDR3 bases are TGTGCCAGTAGCTCTCGCTTCAACAATGAGCAGTTCTTC. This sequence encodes CASSSRFNNEQFF. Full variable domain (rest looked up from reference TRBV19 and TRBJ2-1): DGGITQSPKYLFRKEGQNVTLSCEQNLNHDAMYWYRQDPGQGLRLIYYSQIVNDFQKGDIAEGYSVSREKKESFPLTVTSAQKNPTAFYLCASSSRFNNEQFFGPGTRLTVL.

CDR3: CASSLGLAGATDTQYF. The CDR3 region has the DNA TGTGCCAGCAGCTTAGGACTAGCGGGAGCCACAGATACGCAGTATTTT. The J gene is TRBJ2-3, the V gene TRBV7-9; 12 bases align to TRBD2. In germline, CDR1 is SEHNR, CDR2 FQNEAQ (reference sequence). The CDR3 has 16 residues. V dropped 1 base and J dropped 2; count of bases not matched to a gene: 1. The whole variable domain, remainder taken from reference TRBV7-9 and TRBJ2-3, is DTGVSQNPRHKITKRGQNVTFRCDPISEHNRLYWYRQTLGQGPEFLTYFQNEAQLEKSRLLSDRFSAERPKGSFSTLEIQRTEQGDSAMYLCASSLGLAGATDTQYFGPGTRLTVL.

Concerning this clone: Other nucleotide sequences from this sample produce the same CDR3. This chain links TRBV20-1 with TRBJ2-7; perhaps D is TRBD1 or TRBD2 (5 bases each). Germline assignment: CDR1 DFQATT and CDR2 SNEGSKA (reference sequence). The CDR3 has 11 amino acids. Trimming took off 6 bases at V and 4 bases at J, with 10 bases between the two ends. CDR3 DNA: TGCAGTGCCCGAGGGGTTTACGAGCAGTACTTC. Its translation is CSARGVYEQYF.

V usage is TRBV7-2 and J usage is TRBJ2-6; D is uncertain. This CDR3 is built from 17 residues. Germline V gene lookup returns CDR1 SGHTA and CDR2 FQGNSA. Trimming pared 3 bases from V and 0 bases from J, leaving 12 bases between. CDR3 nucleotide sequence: TGTGCCAGCAGCTTCCAAAGTACCTCCTCTGGGGCCAACGTCCTGACTTTC. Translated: CASSFQSTSSGANVLTF.

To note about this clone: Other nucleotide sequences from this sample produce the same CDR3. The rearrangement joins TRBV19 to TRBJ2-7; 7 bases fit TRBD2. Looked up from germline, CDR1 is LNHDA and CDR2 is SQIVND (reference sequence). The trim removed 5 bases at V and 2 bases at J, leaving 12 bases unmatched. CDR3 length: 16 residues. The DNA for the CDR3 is TGTGCCAGTAGTTCCCCTCGGGCTAGCGGCCCCTACGAGCAGTACTTC. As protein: CASSSPRASGPYEQYF.

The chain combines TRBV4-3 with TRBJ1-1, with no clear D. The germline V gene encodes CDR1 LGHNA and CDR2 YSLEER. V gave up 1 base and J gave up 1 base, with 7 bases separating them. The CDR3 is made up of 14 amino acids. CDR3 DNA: TGCGCCAGCAGCCAAGGACGGCCGAACACTGAAGCTTTCTTT. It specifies CASSQGRPNTEAFF.

CDR3 region: CASRPHPRGEQYF. CDR3 nucleotide sequence: TGTGCCAGCAGACCCCATCCCCGGGGGGAGCAGTACTTC. The chain combines TRBV5-5 with TRBJ2-7, with D maybe TRBD2 (6 bases). V gave up 5 bases and J gave up 7 bases, with 16 bases separating them. Germline CDR1 SGHKS, CDR2 YYEKEE (reference sequence). CDR3 length: 13 residues.